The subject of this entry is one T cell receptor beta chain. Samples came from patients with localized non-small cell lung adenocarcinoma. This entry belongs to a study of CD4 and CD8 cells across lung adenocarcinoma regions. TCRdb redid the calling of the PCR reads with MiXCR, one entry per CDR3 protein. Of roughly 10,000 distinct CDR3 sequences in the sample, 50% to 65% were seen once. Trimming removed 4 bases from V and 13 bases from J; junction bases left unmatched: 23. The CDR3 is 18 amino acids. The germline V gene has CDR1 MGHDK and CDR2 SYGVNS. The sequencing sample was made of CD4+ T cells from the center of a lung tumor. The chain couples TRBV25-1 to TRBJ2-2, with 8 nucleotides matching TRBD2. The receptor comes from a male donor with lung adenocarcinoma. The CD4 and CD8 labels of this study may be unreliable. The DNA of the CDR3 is TGTGCCAGCAGTGTGAAGAGTAGCGGGGCCTTTAACACCGATACGCTGTTTTTT. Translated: CASSVKSSGAFNTDTLFF.